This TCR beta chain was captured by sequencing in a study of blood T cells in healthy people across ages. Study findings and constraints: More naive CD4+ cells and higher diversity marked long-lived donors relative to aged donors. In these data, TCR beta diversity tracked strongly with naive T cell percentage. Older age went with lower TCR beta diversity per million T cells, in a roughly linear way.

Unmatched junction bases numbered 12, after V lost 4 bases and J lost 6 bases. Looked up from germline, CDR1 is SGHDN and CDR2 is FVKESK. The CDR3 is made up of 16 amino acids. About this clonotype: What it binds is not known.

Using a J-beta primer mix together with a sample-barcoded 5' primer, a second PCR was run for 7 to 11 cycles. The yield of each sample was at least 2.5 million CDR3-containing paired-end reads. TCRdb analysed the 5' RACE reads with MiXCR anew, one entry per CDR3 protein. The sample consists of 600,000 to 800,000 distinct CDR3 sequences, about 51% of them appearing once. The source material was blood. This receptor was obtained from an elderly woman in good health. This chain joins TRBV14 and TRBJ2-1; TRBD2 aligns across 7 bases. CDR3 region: CASSRRDIAGRNEQFF. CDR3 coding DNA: TGTGCCAGCAGCCGAAGAGATATAGCGGGCCGCAATGAGCAGTTCTTC.